A selection of T cell receptor beta chains follows, all from one sample in a study of glioma-infiltrating T cells after dendritic cell vaccination. Assay used: immunoSEQ multiplex PCR; TCRdb lists only in-frame clones, some missing. Counted here are 80,000 to 95,000 clones, roughly 85% occurring once; the ten biggest clones make up 8.5%. The sample was blood, taken after dendritic cell vaccination. The receptors originated from a human donor with glioblastoma. Both conserved end residues are part of each CDR3. D genes are given only for firm matches. Not all rows give a size; the values are once, few, many and, for expanded clones, a class.

TRBD1 | few | TRBJ2-5 | 15 | TRBV6-1 | CASSEGTGGFETQYF | TGTGCCAGCAGTGAAGGGACAGGGGGCTTTGAGACCCAGTACTTC
TRBD1 | NA | TRBJ2-7 | 15 | TRBV5-5 | CASTGPGQGPYEQYF | TGTGCCAGCACTGGACCGGGACAGGGGCCGTACGAGCAGTACTTC
NA | NA | TRBJ1-2 | 13 | TRBV25-1 | CASSEFHRDGYTF | TGTGCCAGCAGTGAATTCCACAGGGATGGCTACACCTTC
NA | NA | TRBJ2-7 | 13 | TRBV6-6 | CASSYGGFYEQYF | TGTGCCAGCAGTTACGGGGGGTTTTACGAGCAGTACTTC
TRBD1 | NA | TRBJ1-6 | 15 | TRBV6-5 | CASRQGQGGNSPLHF | TGTGCCAGCAGACAAGGACAGGGTGGGAATTCACCCCTCCACTTT
NA | NA | TRBJ2-3 | 15 | TRBV9 | CASSVGRASTDTQYF | TGTGCCAGCAGCGTAGGGCGGGCGAGCACAGATACGCAGTATTTT
TRBD2 | NA | TRBJ2-1 | 15 | TRBV6-5 | CASRPLAGGLYEQFF | TGTGCCAGCAGACCTCTAGCGGGAGGCCTCTATGAGCAGTTCTTC
NA | once | TRBJ2-7 | 14 | TRBV27 | CASSRTDLTYEQYF | TGTGCCAGCAGCCGGACAGACCTTACCTACGAGCAGTACTTC
TRBD1 | NA | TRBJ2-7 | 15 | TRBV11-2 | CASSQQGRAIYEQYF | TGTGCCAGCAGCCAACAGGGGCGAGCTATCTACGAGCAGTACTTC
NA | once | TRBJ1-4 | 16 | TRBV7-2 | CASSPDGRGTNEKLFF | TGTGCCAGCAGCCCGGATGGGCGGGGGACTAATGAAAAACTGTTTTTT
NA | NA | TRBJ2-5 | 14 | TRBV11-3 | CASSPRGSQETQYF | TGTGCCAGCAGCCCACGGGGTAGCCAAGAGACCCAGTACTTC
NA | NA | TRBJ2-2 | 14 | TRBV9 | CASSVRAGSGELFF | TGTGCCAGCAGCGTAAGAGCCGGGTCCGGGGAGCTGTTTTTT
NA | NA | TRBJ1-4 | 15 | TRBV5-6 | CASSLGGAGNEKLFF | TGTGCCAGCAGTCTTGGAGGTGCGGGAAATGAAAAACTGTTTTTT
NA | NA | TRBJ2-7 | 11 | TRBV10-2 | CASSGLYEQYF | TGCGCCAGCAGCGGACTCTACGAGCAGTACTTC
NA | NA | TRBJ1-5 | 14 | TRBV2 | CASTYLENNQPQHF | TGTGCCAGCACCTACTTGGAGAACAATCAGCCCCAGCATTTT
TRBD1 | NA | TRBJ2-7 | 13 | TRBV2 | CASSRTGKDEQYF | TGTGCCAGCAGTAGGACAGGGAAGGACGAGCAGTACTTC
TRBD2 | NA | TRBJ2-5 | 16 | TRBV7-8 | CASSLDVAGDQETQYF | TGTGCCAGCAGCTTAGACGTGGCGGGAGACCAAGAGACCCAGTACTTC
NA | NA | TRBJ1-1 | 13 | TRBV27 | CASSLRRNTEAFF | TGTGCCAGCAGTTTAAGGAGGAACACTGAAGCTTTCTTT
TRBD1 | NA | TRBJ1-5 | 15 | TRBV19 | CASREDRGLNQPQHF | TGTGCCAGTAGGGAGGACAGGGGCCTCAATCAGCCCCAGCATTTT
TRBD2 | few | TRBJ2-3 | 14 | TRBV4-1 | CASSQVGGADTQYF | TGCGCCAGCAGCCAGGTGGGAGGGGCAGATACGCAGTATTTT
NA | few | TRBJ1-2 | 13 | TRBV5-6 | CASSGGGVFGYTF | TGTGCCAGCAGCGGCGGAGGGGTTTTTGGCTACACCTTC
NA | once | TRBJ2-7 | 15 | TRBV11-2 | CASSLAGSYSYEQYF | TGTGCCAGCAGCTTAGCCGGGAGTTACTCCTACGAGCAGTACTTC